The 18 T cell receptor beta chains presented below share a single source sample, sequenced in a study of vaccination effects on CD4 cells after COVID-19. Clones were sequenced by immunoSEQ multiplex PCR, and TCRdb holds only the in-frame ones, with some missing. Of tens of thousands of clones listed, 74% are singletons. Antigens for these TCRs are unknown. Following 10 days of culture, CD4+ T cells were isolated. Participants were given two doses of BNT162b2 or mRNA-1273 vaccine. Sequenced material: CD4+ T cells from PBMCs cultured without peptide, taken after COVID-19 vaccination. These TCRs come from a human donor who received a COVID-19 vaccine.

The J gene is TRBJ2-2, the V gene TRBV6-2 or TRBV6-3; TRBD2 is a possible D gene (5 bases). Germline V CDR1 and CDR2: MNHEY, SVGEGT. V lost 0 bases and J 4 bases, leaving 12 bases between the germline ends. This CDR3 is 16 amino acids long. The DNA for the CDR3 is TGTGCCAGCAGTTACTCGATTAGCGCCCCCACCGGGGAGCTGTTTTTT. As protein: CASSYSISAPTGELFF.

This chain uses TRBV15 with TRBJ2-7, with D perhaps matching TRBD2 (6 bases). The germline V gene encodes CDR1 LNHNV and CDR2 YYDKDF (reference sequence). The CDR3 runs to 14 residues. The V end was cut by 8 bases, the J end by 2 bases, with 16 bases between. The CDR3 is CATLRGVLPYEQYV. The CDR3 DNA reads TGTGCCACCCTCCGCGGGGTCTTACCCTACGAGCAGTACGTC.

The chain couples TRBV7-7 to TRBJ2-5; D unclear. V shed 5 bases and J shed 2 bases, with 9 bases lying between them. Germline lookup yields CDR1 SSHAT and CDR2 FNYEAQ (reference sequence). This CDR3 has 13 amino acids. The CDR3, as DNA: TGTGCCAGCAGCCCCCAACTTCAAGAGACCCAGTACTTC. Amino acid sequence: CASSPQLQETQYF.

The CDR3 nucleotides are TGTGCCAGCAGTTTAACGGGGGGCACTGAAGCTTTCTTT. It specifies CASSLTGGTEAFF. The V call is TRBV28, the J call TRBJ1-1; tentatively, D is TRBD1 (5 bases). In germline, CDR1 is MDHEN, CDR2 SYDVKM. V was pared by 2 bases and J by 4 bases, with 8 bases between. There are 13 residues in the CDR3. Full variable domain (outside the CDR3, taken from reference TRBV28 and TRBJ1-1): DVKVTQSSRYLVKRTGEKVFLECVQDMDHENMFWYRQDPGLGLRLIYFSYDVKMKEKGDIPEGYSVSREKKERFSLILESASTNQTSMYLCASSLTGGTEAFFGQGTRLTVV.

The chain has TRBV3-1 (or the pseudogene TRBV3-2) and TRBJ2-7; 13 nucleotides agree with TRBD2. Germline trimming cut 6 bases from V and 2 bases from J; bases unmatched to any gene: 13. Germline V gene lookup returns CDR1 LGHDT and CDR2 YNNKEL (reference sequence). This CDR3 region has 18 residues. The CDR3 DNA is TGTGCCAGCAGTTCTACTTCCGGGACTAGCGGGGCCCCCTACGAGCAGTACGTC. Encoded protein: CASSSTSGTSGAPYEQYV.

The chain combines TRBV2 with TRBJ1-2; D is unclear. Trimming pared 5 bases from V and 5 bases from J, leaving 15 bases between. This CDR3 has 14 amino acids. CDR1 is SNHLY, CDR2 FYNNEI, per germline. CDR3 in amino acids: CASSKLAVQYGYTF. The DNA of the CDR3 is TGTGCCAGCAGTAAGTTGGCAGTTCAGTATGGCTACACCTTC. Full variable domain (rest looked up from reference TRBV2 and TRBJ1-2): EPEVTQTPSHQVTQMGQEVILRCVPISNHLYFYWYRQILGQKVEFLVSFYNNEISEKSEIFDDQFSVERPDGSNFTLKIRSTKLEDSAMYFCASSKLAVQYGYTFGSGTRLTVV.

This rearrangement joins TRBV7-2 to TRBJ1-1, with TRBD1 matching 7 bases. The CDR3 contains 13 residues. Germline V gives CDR1 SGHTA, CDR2 FQGNSA. The trim removed 4 bases at V and 10 bases at J, leaving 9 bases unmatched. As DNA, the CDR3 is TGTGCCAGCAGCTCAGACAGGGCTCTAAGAGCTTTCTTT. It codes for CASSSDRALRAFF.

This chain connects TRBV19 to TRBJ2-6; D is undetermined. V was shortened by 3 bases and J by 2 bases, with 8 bases between the two germline ends. The CDR3 contains 15 residues. CDR1 and CDR2 from the germline V gene are LNHDA and SQIVND (reference sequence). CDR3 DNA: TGTGCCAGTAGTATGGGAAGGGCTGGGGCCAACGTCCTGACTTTC. It codes for CASSMGRAGANVLTF. Variable domain in full (rest from reference TRBV19 and TRBJ2-6): DGGITQSPKYLFRKEGQNVTLSCEQNLNHDAMYWYRQDPGQGLRLIYYSQIVNDFQKGDIAEGYSVSREKKESFPLTVTSAQKNPTAFYLCASSMGRAGANVLTFGAGSRLTVL.

This clone is a singleton in its sample. The rearrangement uses TRBV19 and TRBJ2-1, with no clear D. Deletions cut 3 bases from V and 8 bases from J, with 14 bases between. This CDR3 is 14 amino acids long. In germline, CDR1 is LNHDA, CDR2 SQIVND (reference sequence). The CDR3 sequence: CASSIQIKAHEQFF. CDR3 bases: TGTGCCAGTAGTATTCAAATAAAAGCGCATGAGCAGTTCTTC.

This sequence joins TRBV7-2 and TRBJ1-5; D uncertain. The CDR3 sequence is 13 residues long. Germline V gene sequence: CDR1 SGHTA, CDR2 FQGNSA. Trimming removed 1 base from V and 6 bases from J, with 7 bases in between. The CDR3 region is CASSLEAVQPQHF. The CDR3 DNA follows: TGTGCCAGCAGCTTAGAGGCGGTTCAGCCCCAGCATTTT.

This clone was seen a handful of times. The CDR3 DNA reads TGTGCCAGTAGTATGGGACAGGTAAACACCGGGGAGCTGTTTTTT. It translates to CASSMGQVNTGELFF. J is TRBJ2-2 and V is TRBV19, with 8 bases lining up with TRBD1. Germline CDR1 is LNHDA and CDR2 is SQIVND (reference sequence). The CDR3 extends over 15 amino acids. The J segment lost 2 bases and the V segment lost 3 bases, leaving 2 bases of the junction unmatched. The whole variable domain, remainder taken from reference TRBV19 and TRBJ2-2, is DGGITQSPKYLFRKEGQNVTLSCEQNLNHDAMYWYRQDPGQGLRLIYYSQIVNDFQKGDIAEGYSVSREKKESFPLTVTSAQKNPTAFYLCASSMGQVNTGELFFGEGSRLTVL.

V gene TRBV20-1 combines with J gene TRBJ2-1, with a tentative D call TRBD2 (5 bases). CDR1 is DFQATT and CDR2 is SNEGSKA in the germline V gene (reference sequence). V lost 5 bases and J lost 10, with 12 bases in between. CDR3 length equals 11 residues. Here the CDR3 reads CSAGGQREQFF. DNA for the CDR3: TGCAGTGCTGGCGGCCAGCGGGAGCAGTTCTTC.

The chain couples TRBV20-1 to TRBJ2-7, with TRBD2 matching over 11 bases. The CDR3 spans 10 residues. CDR1 and CDR2 from the germline V gene are DFQATT and SNEGSKA (reference sequence). Trimming took 6 bases from V and 13 from J; bases not matched to a gene: 5. Here the CDR3 DNA reads TGCAGTGCAGGTACTAGCGGGGGTTACGTC. Its protein is CSAGTSGGYV.

This sequence joins TRBV30 and TRBJ2-4; D ambiguous. Germline lookup yields CDR1 GTSNPN and CDR2 SVGIG (reference sequence). V gave up 1 base and J gave up 0 bases, with 7 bases separating them. The CDR3 covers 14 residues. CDR3 sequence reads: CAWSGGTAKNIQYF. The CDR3 DNA reads TGTGCCTGGAGTGGGGGAACAGCCAAAAACATTCAGTACTTC.

This clone was picked up a small number of times. The chain carries TRBV19 and TRBJ1-3; no definite D call. Trimming cost V 6 bases and J 0 bases, with 9 bases left between them. CDR1 and CDR2 (germline): LNHDA, SQIVND (reference sequence). This CDR3 contains 14 residues. The CDR3 reads CASRTIDSGNTIYF. The CDR3 DNA is TGTGCCAGTAGGACCATTGACTCTGGAAACACCATATATTTT.

The table lists this clone with a count of one. The genes are TRBV6-5 and TRBJ1-5, with D uncertain. V lost 8 bases, J lost 5 bases, and 4 bases lay in between. The CDR3 consists of 10 residues. The germline CDR1 and CDR2 sequences are MNHEY and SVGAGI. The CDR3 region has the DNA TGTGCCAGCGGCCATCAGCCCCAGCATTTT. This codes for CASGHQPQHF.

The genes are TRBV6-5 and TRBJ1-4; D might be TRBD1 (6 bases). This CDR3 has 13 residues. The germline V and J ends were trimmed by 6 bases and 6 bases, with 11 bases remaining between them. The germline CDR1 and CDR2 sequences are MNHEY and SVGAGI. Here the CDR3 reads CASRRQVHEKLFF. The CDR3, as DNA: TGTGCCAGCAGAAGACAGGTTCATGAAAAACTGTTTTTT.

The chain has TRBV5-1 and TRBJ2-1, with D perhaps assigned TRBD1 or TRBD2 (6 bases each). Looked up from germline, CDR1 is SGHRS and CDR2 is YFSETQ. The CDR3 contains 18 residues. Trimming removed 0 bases at V and 3 bases at J, with 19 bases between. In DNA form, the CDR3 reads TGCGCCAGCAGCTTGGCCGGTCGAGGGGGGTCTGTCTACAATGAGCAGTTCTTC. Translated: CASSLAGRGGSVYNEQFF.